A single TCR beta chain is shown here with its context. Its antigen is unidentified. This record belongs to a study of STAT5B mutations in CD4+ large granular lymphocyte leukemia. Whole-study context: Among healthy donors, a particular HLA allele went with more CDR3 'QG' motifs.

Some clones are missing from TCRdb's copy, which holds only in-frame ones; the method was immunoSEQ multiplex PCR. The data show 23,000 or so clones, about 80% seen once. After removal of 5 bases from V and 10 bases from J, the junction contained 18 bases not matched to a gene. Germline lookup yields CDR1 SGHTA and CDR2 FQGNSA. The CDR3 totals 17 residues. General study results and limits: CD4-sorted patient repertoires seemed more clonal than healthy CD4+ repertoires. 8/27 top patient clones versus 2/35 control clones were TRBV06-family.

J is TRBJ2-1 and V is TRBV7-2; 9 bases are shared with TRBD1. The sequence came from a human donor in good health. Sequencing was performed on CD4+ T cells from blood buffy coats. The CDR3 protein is CASSASLPGQGGREQFF. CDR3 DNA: TGTGCCAGCAGCGCCTCCTTGCCGGGACAGGGCGGACGGGAGCAGTTCTTC.